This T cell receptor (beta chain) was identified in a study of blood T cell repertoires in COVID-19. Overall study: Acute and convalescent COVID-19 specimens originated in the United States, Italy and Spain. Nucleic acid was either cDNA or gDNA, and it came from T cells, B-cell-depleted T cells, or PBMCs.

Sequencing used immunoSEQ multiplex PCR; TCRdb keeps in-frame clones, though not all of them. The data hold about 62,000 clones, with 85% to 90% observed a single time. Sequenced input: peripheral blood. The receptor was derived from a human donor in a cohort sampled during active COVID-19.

The CDR3 coding sequence is TGTGCCAGCAGCTTAGTCACCAGCGTGGCTGAGCAGTTCTTC. Translation: CASSLVTSVAEQFF. This chain uses TRBV7-6 with TRBJ2-1; no firm D call. The CDR3 covers 14 residues. Germline CDR1 and CDR2: SGHVS and FNYEAQ. Trimming took off 1 base at V and 9 bases at J, with 13 bases between the two ends.